This TCR beta chain was sequenced during a study of T cell repertoires in cytomegalovirus infection (dated 2019 in TCRdb). Regarding the study in general: Alongside well-studied HLA-B-restricted epitopes, the peptide stimulations were aimed at recently identified HLA-C-restricted CMV epitopes, whose presentation resists viral immunomodulation. Because public TCR beta signatures pointed to carriage of CMV infection together with the matching HLA type, the HLA type of each donor mattered for the analysis. What the research found in general, with its limitations: The ex vivo response was dominated by HLA-C-restricted CMV-specific TCR beta clonotypes, which also provided the single most frequent clonotype in two of eight donors. In both this cohort and an independent cohort of a few hundred donors, the cumulative frequency of public TCR beta family members distinguished carriers of CMV infection plus the relevant HLA type.

Sequencing used an Illumina HiSeq 1500. TCRdb trimmed the raw reads at Q25, called clones with MiXCR and kept productive beta chains. CDR3 protein duplicates are merged, each entry listing the most common genes and DNA. For this sample the table gives fewer than 350,000 distinct CDR3 sequences, of which roughly 29% were detected only once. The top ten clonotypes cover over 15% of the sample. Taken with the paper, the label for treatment or condition translates to: in vitro stimulation with specific CMV peptide epitopes to enrich CMV-specific T cells. Its CDR3 holds 15 amino acids, cysteine through phenylalanine. Only the CDR3 DNA is retained, 45 bases long and in frame from the first base. Germline trimming: 5 bases from V, 6 bases from J; junction bases outside gene matches: 10. The germline V gene sets CDR1 to MNHEY and CDR2 to SVGEGT. As regards this clonotype: No antigen is known for it. Base-call qualities are not available, and no considerably larger clone is one nucleotide away.

The chain joins TRBV6-2 or TRBV6-3 to TRBJ2-7, with 10 bases aligning to TRBD2. The TCR sequence derives from a human donor in good health (CMV status not recorded). Some clones in this sample may be carry-over from other donors' samples. The specimen was cultured PBMCs, collected from culture after CMV antigen stimulation. The CDR3 protein: CASSAGGLAGAEQYF. The DNA sequence is as follows: TGTGCCAGCAGTGCAGGGGGTCTAGCGGGAGCCGAGCAGTACTTC.